This TCR beta chain was retrieved from a study of cytomegalovirus exposure and HLA in healthy donors (dated by TCRdb to the late 2010s). As for the study more broadly: According to an earlier analysis of a few hundred of the donors, about 170 million T cells yielded 95 million to 140 million unique TCR beta sequences and around 300 Gb of sequence data. Every discovery cohort repertoire had been produced on one sequencing platform. A separate validation cohort of 100 to 150 different subjects was used in addition to the roughly 720-subject first cohort. Among 300 to 500 genotyped donors of the cohort, an average of approximately 200,000 unique TCR beta nucleotide sequences was sequenced per donor, of which about 19% were non-productive. Of the roughly 400 genotyped donors, roughly 85% fell in the genetic ancestry cluster associated with self-reported Caucasian donors. The number of donors typed differed by locus, with about 629-630 for A, B, C, DRB1 and DQB1, about 500 for DQA1, 600 to 610 for DPA1, and 450 to 480 for DPB1. An early release covering some 640 HLA-typed donors comprised about 300 gigabases of sequencing data and around 85 million unique TCR sequences. In an earlier analysis of roughly 600 of the donors, high-throughput TCR beta sequencing was used to judge whether each TCR beta V gene segment behaved as functional or pseudogenic. The later analysis used no new phenotypic data to find candidate immune exposures, relying instead on TCR beta sequences and their occurrence across donors. In a later analysis, previously published TCR beta repertoires from some 640 donors were re-analyzed and high-resolution HLA genotyping was added so that TCR occurrence patterns could be studied. Donor age, sex, ethnicity and CMV serostatus were compiled alongside the repertoire data. The T cell repertoires of several hundred subjects were profiled by immunosequencing and related to cytomegalovirus serostatus. Roughly 5 DR-DQ haplotypes were handled as single units for association and clustering because linkage in the cohort was strong. The study was designed to test whether signatures of past pathogen exposure could be identified by cataloging public T cell receptors. A later genetic analysis used genome-wide SNP genotypes for about 65% of the 666 donors, treating that subset as a discovery cohort. To predict cytomegalovirus infection status, the study brought together high-throughput TCR immunosequencing, statistical association of individual TCRs with disease status, and machine learning. Class I and class II HLA loci were covered by the typing at four-digit resolution.

The cohort consisted of more than 650 healthy bone marrow donors. All cohort members were sampled while nominally healthy, although unrecorded immune exposures were likely present. The donor tested CMV seronegative and was one of the 352 seronegative cohort members. Every donor gave a peripheral blood sample, and the peripheral blood mononuclear cells from that sample were used for TCR beta sequencing. Genomic DNA was extracted from the blood cell samples with the Qiagen DNeasy Blood Extraction Kit. In the case of this clone: What antigen it recognizes has not been identified. No quality values exist for individual bases; no much larger clone is one base distant.

V and J are truncated by 1 base and 8 bases respectively, leaving an intervening sequence of 15 bases. CDR3 length: 15 amino acids, cysteine to phenylalanine. Of all the DNA, just the CDR3 is kept, 45 bases in frame from base 1. CDR1 and CDR2, per the germline V gene (reference sequence), are LNHNV and YYDKDF. On the study overall, not on this receptor specifically: The only immune exposure information available for the cohort was CMV serostatus. A later genetic analysis reported fewer N-insertions in productive TCRs among donors in an Asian-associated ancestry cluster than the roughly 620-donor mean. When HLA alleles, especially DR and DQ, strongly co-occurred, attributing TCR associations to individual alleles was difficult. Over 15 rarely observed V segments, including chromosome 9 orphons, were excluded from the earlier analysis of just under 600 of the donors because counts were too low. In a later analysis, the rate of TCR association differed among HLA loci, with DRB1 alleles having the most associated TCRs and HLA-C alleles having the fewest. Most CMV-associated TCR beta chains appeared to be HLA-restricted in a later analysis, and the HLA associations seemed to be driven largely by CMV exposure. A later genetic analysis associated a missense DCLRE1C variant with V-gene and J-gene trimming of TCR beta chains, and an independent cohort replicated the association. HLA typing was unavailable for some donors at each locus, so association tests used only the typed subset. A later analysis associated 16,951 TCR beta sequences with specific HLA alleles at a false discovery rate of 0.05. Across donors, most TCR sequences were observed very rarely, whereas some public TCRs were present in many individuals. In the study, approximately 160 TCR beta chains were listed as associated with cytomegalovirus. The classifier was reported to diagnose cytomegalovirus status with high specificity and sensitivity in both the original cohort and the validation cohort. The authors suggested that the approach could potentially be extended to other disease states and immunological phenotypes. A further reported finding was that TCR beta sequences accurately predicted the HLA-A and HLA-B alleles for most subjects in the first cohort. Three of the identified cytomegalovirus-associated TCR beta chains were confirmed in vitro to be specific for cytomegalovirus antigens. This cohort had only TCR beta chains sequenced, and the lack of alpha or paired-chain data limited which features could be detected. Correlated functional status among segregating V segments might reflect linkage disequilibrium, but an unknown experimental factor could not be ruled out. The 87-base-pair reads could not distinguish some IMGT-functional V segments, including TRBV6-2 and TRBV6-3, so those segments were excluded. A later analysis found that HLA-associated TCR beta chains were more clonally expanded and had lower generation probabilities than equally common non-associated chains. Sequencing depth was assumed to be roughly uniform across donors in the presence/absence analyses, though that assumption may not hold. In an earlier analysis of around 600 of the donors, most TCR beta V segments appeared in productive rearrangements about 90% or about 30% of the time, broadly matching IMGT annotations. A later analysis reported that several top co-occurrence clusters appeared linked to parvovirus B19, influenza, CMV and Epstein-Barr virus. The sequencing pipeline was judged likely to have produced a cluster of highly shared sequence variants as a technical artifact.

Library preparation used the immunoSEQ multiplex PCR assay. A mixture of 60 forward primers for TCR Vbeta segments and 13 reverse primers for TCR Jbeta segments was used in the multiplex PCR. Amplification of the CDR3 region of rearranged TCR beta genes was performed with a multiplex PCR assay on genomic DNA. The Illumina HiSeq System was used to sequence the amplified TCR beta libraries as 87-base-pair reads. As for the original processing: Across the 670 or so repertoires, a later analysis counted around 80 million unique TCR beta chains, around 11 million of which were shared by at least two donors. A nearest-neighbor algorithm error-corrected the raw reads and collapsed the reads into unique sequences, merging closely related sequences to remove PCR and sequencing errors. CDR3 sequences were aligned to IMGT reference sequences to assign V, D and J gene segments. For a sequence to be retained, a match of at least six nucleotides was required to both a V gene segment and a J gene segment. Rearrangements were classified as productive when the CDR3 lacked stop codons and remained in frame with V and J, and all other rearrangements were classified as non-productive. CDR3 was defined by IMGT convention, running from the second conserved V-encoded cysteine to the conserved J-encoded phenylalanine. In an earlier analysis of some 550 of the donors, sequences lacking an unambiguous match to a single V gene segment were excluded. In an earlier analysis of 587 of the donors, a V segment was called functional when productive rearrangements were above 56.7%, and segregating when the standard deviation between donors exceeded 5%. A statistical classification framework was built to diagnose cytomegalovirus status from the catalog of TCR beta chain sequences. In a later analysis, TCR nucleotide sequences were compared against IMGT/GENE-DB human TR gene sequences so that V and J genes could be assigned. A later analysis assigned CDR3 sequences and most-parsimonious VDJ recombination scenarios with the TCRdist pipeline. In a later analysis, each TCR beta chain was defined by its CDR3 amino acid sequence together with its V-gene family, and reads without a unique V-gene family were excluded. To address suspected cross-contamination and a sequencing artifact, a later analysis removed 592 highly shared, low-generation-probability nucleotide sequences. A later analysis calculated a clonal expansion index for each public chain from normalized within-repertoire ranks of inferred template counts. A later analysis computed generation probabilities with a VDJ recombination model fitted to out-of-frame rearrangements, and checked the results against IGoR. In a later analysis, TCR-TCR, TCR-HLA and TCR-CMV co-occurrence was scored with hypergeometric tests, and a repertoire-size bias correction was applied to TCR pairs. False discovery rates were estimated in a later analysis by permuting HLA or CMV assignments 20 times. In a later analysis, co-occurring TCRs were grouped with DBSCAN, and TCRdist sequence similarity was added when clustering was performed within HLA-allele-positive subsets. Repertoires with fewer than 30,000 or more than 120,000 public chains, plus five repertoires with anomalous nucleotide sharing, were excluded from co-occurrence clustering. TCRdb's version of the immuneACCESS table is confined to in-frame rearrangements and falls short of the full clone set. An unresolved V gene accounts for under half of the shortfall where checked; the remainder is of unknown origin. That table furnishes V, J and clone size, whereas the DNA furnished D and trimming. Present in this sample are 60,000 to 100,000 clones, 78% of which were seen just once. Together, the top ten hold less than 2% of the sample.

Recombination linked TRBV15 to TRBJ2-1; TRBD2 might be the D gene, on 6 matching bases. The receptor comes from a man between 40 and 49 years old in good health and CMV-seronegative. The sample comprised PBMCs. The DNA sequence reads TGTGCCACCAGCAGAGGGGGGGTCCCATCCCATGAGCAGTTCTTC. Its protein reads: CATSRGGVPSHEQFF.